These 30 T cell receptor beta chains were all obtained from the same sample, sequenced in a study of blood T cell repertoires in COVID-19. Generated by immunoSEQ multiplex PCR, the TCRdb table keeps only in-frame clones and is missing some. Among some 300,000 clones listed, over 80% were seen once. Sequences were obtained from peripheral blood. The receptor source for this set is a woman aged 50 to 60 with COVID-19, enrolled during active disease.

The chain combines TRBV9 with TRBJ2-1, with 7 positions matching TRBD2. Germline CDR1 SGDLS, CDR2 YYNGEE. The CDR3 extends over 15 amino acids. After removal of 0 bases from V and 12 bases from J, the junction contained 12 bases not matched to a gene. The CDR3 loop is CASSVGGGSSQAQFF. CDR3 nucleotides: TGTGCCAGCAGCGTAGGCGGGGGTTCTAGTCAGGCGCAGTTCTTC.

The chain combines TRBV18 with TRBJ1-6; 9 nucleotides match TRBD1. The CDR3 is made up of 15 amino acids. Trimming removed 5 bases from V and 10 bases from J; junction bases left unmatched: 9. CDR1 KGHSH and CDR2 LQKENI come from the germline V gene. CDR3 sequence: CASSEQGANGSPLHF. The CDR3 DNA follows: TGTGCCAGCTCAGAACAGGGGGCGAACGGGTCACCCCTCCACTTT.

The V call is TRBV2, the J call TRBJ1-1; D call uncertain. The germline V gene has CDR1 SNHLY and CDR2 FYNNEI. V lost 7 bases, J lost 1 base, and 10 bases lay in between. The CDR3 extends over 13 amino acids. In DNA form, the CDR3 reads TGTGCCAGCATCTCGGAGCGGAACACTGAAGCTTTCTTT. It encodes CASISERNTEAFF.

The chain carries TRBV5-1 and TRBJ1-3; no reliable D call. The germline gives CDR1 SGHRS, CDR2 YFSETQ. The germline V and J ends were trimmed by 1 base and 4 bases, with 9 bases remaining between them. This CDR3 contains 14 residues. The CDR3 spells CASSLSNLGNTIYF. DNA of the CDR3: TGCGCCAGCAGCTTGTCAAACTTAGGAAACACCATATATTTT.

V is TRBV27 and J is TRBJ1-5, with D perhaps TRBD1 (5 bases). The V end lost 5 bases, the J end lost 0 bases, and 11 bases lay between the germline ends. The CDR3 sequence is 15 residues long. Germline V CDR1 and CDR2: MNHEY, SMNVEV (reference sequence). CDR3 sequence: CASSIRGGSNQPQHF. CDR3 sequence (DNA): TGTGCCAGCAGTATACGCGGGGGTAGCAATCAGCCCCAGCATTTT.

The V and J genes are TRBV27 and TRBJ2-1, with 9 bases identical to TRBD2. The V gene end was trimmed by 5 bases and the J gene end by 9 bases; junction bases not matched to a gene: 8. This CDR3 is built from 14 residues. The germline gives CDR1 MNHEY, CDR2 SMNVEV (reference sequence). The CDR3 sequence: CASSLGTSLTEQFF. CDR3 bases: TGTGCCAGCAGTCTCGGGACTAGCTTGACTGAGCAGTTCTTC.

The gene calls are TRBV5-4 and TRBJ2-7, with 7 nucleotides matching TRBD2. Trimming cost V 4 bases and J 2 bases; bases outside gene matches: 9. Germline V lookup: CDR1 SGHNT, CDR2 YYREEE (reference sequence). This CDR3 spans 15 amino acids. CDR3 in amino acids: CASSAGTMPTYEQYF. The CDR3 DNA follows: TGTGCCAGCAGCGCCGGGACTATGCCCACCTACGAGCAGTACTTC.

V is TRBV5-4 and J is TRBJ2-3; TRBD2 matches at 9 bases. V was pared by 0 bases and J by 3 bases, with 5 bases of the junction left unmatched. The CDR3 has 16 amino acids. From germline, CDR1 is SGHNT and CDR2 YYREEE (reference sequence). CDR3 sequence: CASSLGGRVSTDTQYF. The CDR3 DNA reads as TGTGCCAGCAGCTTGGGCGGGAGGGTTTCGACAGATACGCAGTATTTT. Full variable domain (remainder filled in from reference TRBV5-4 and TRBJ2-3): ETGVTQSPTHLIKTRGQQVTLRCSSQSGHNTVSWYQQALGQGPQFIFQYYREEENGRGNFPPRFSGLQFPNYSSELNVNALELDDSALYLCASSLGGRVSTDTQYFGPGTRLTVL.

The rearrangement joins TRBV7-2 to TRBJ2-3; 15 nucleotides align to TRBD2. Germline lookup yields CDR1 SGHTA and CDR2 FQGNSA. J was trimmed by 2 bases and V by 6 bases; bases with no gene match: 9. The CDR3 consists of 18 residues. The CDR3 is CASRGTSGRRQATDTQYF. Written as DNA, the CDR3 is TGTGCCAGCAGGGGGACTAGCGGGAGGCGTCAAGCCACAGATACGCAGTATTTT.

The rearrangement uses TRBV30 and TRBJ2-7; TRBD2 matches at 9 bases. CDR1 and CDR2 (germline): GTSNPN, SVGIG (reference sequence). V shed 2 bases and J 4 bases; nucleotides not matched to a gene: 6. There are 14 residues in the CDR3. The DNA for the CDR3 is TGTGCCTGGAGTCGGGGGACTAGCCTATACGAGCAGTACTTC. Its translation: CAWSRGTSLYEQYF. The entire variable domain, with the rest obtained from reference TRBV30 and TRBJ2-7, is as follows: SQTIHQWPATLVQPVGSPLSLECTVEGTSNPNLYWYRQAAGRGLQLLFYSVGIGQISSEVPQNLSASRPQDRQFILSSKKLLLSDSGFYLCAWSRGTSLYEQYFGPGTRLTVT.

The chain couples TRBV7-9 to TRBJ1-2; a possible D gene is TRBD1 (6 bases). Looked up from germline, CDR1 is SEHNR and CDR2 is FQNEAQ (reference sequence). The CDR3 has 14 residues. The ends were cut back, 5 bases at V and 9 bases at J, with 19 bases in the middle. The CDR3 DNA follows: TGTGCCAGCAGCCCCCCATTAGACAGGATGAGCTACACCTTC. Translation: CASSPPLDRMSYTF.

Only one count was recorded for this clone. The chain carries TRBV2 and TRBJ1-6, with D uncertain. Germline CDR1 is SNHLY and CDR2 is FYNNEI. Trimming stripped 3 bases from V and 0 bases from J, with 12 bases between. The CDR3 spans 17 residues. CDR3 loop: CASSDWLGSSYNSPLHF. Written as DNA, the CDR3 is TGTGCCAGCAGTGATTGGCTTGGGAGCTCCTATAATTCACCCCTCCACTTT.

This chain uses TRBV7-2 with TRBJ2-1; a possible D gene is TRBD2 (7 bases). Deletions cut 4 bases from V and 4 bases from J, with 14 bases between. Germline V gene data show CDR1 as SGHTA and CDR2 as FQGNSA. The CDR3 covers 15 residues. CDR3 DNA sequence: TGTGCCAGCAGCTCGGGCGGGGGCGCATACAATGAGCAGTTCTTC. This translates into CASSSGGGAYNEQFF.

The genes are TRBV27 and TRBJ2-5, with D perhaps TRBD2 (6 bases). Trimming removed 2 bases at V and 5 bases at J, with 9 bases between. CDR1 MNHEY and CDR2 SMNVEV come from the germline V gene (reference sequence). The CDR3 is 13 residues long. The CDR3 DNA sequence: TGTGCCAGCAGTTTAGCGGGGCTGGAGACCCAGTACTTC. Encoded protein: CASSLAGLETQYF.

The sample holds one count of this clone. The chain employs TRBV7-2 and TRBJ1-1; D not resolved. V was trimmed by 4 bases and J by 5 bases, leaving 11 bases between them. CDR3 length: 13 amino acids. Germline CDR1 reads SGHTA; CDR2 reads FQGNSA. The CDR3: CASSSPPGTEAFF. CDR3 in DNA: TGTGCCAGCAGCTCTCCCCCGGGGACTGAAGCTTTCTTT.

The sample holds one count of this clone. The chain is built from TRBV5-6 and TRBJ2-7, with unresolved D. Trimming stripped 0 bases from V and 2 bases from J, with 9 bases between. The germline gives CDR1 SGHDT, CDR2 YYEEEE. The CDR3 runs 14 residues. Written as DNA, the CDR3 is TGTGCCAGCAGCTTGGTGCAGTACCCCTACGAGCAGTACTTC. It translates to CASSLVQYPYEQYF.

The gene calls are TRBV9 and TRBJ2-1; the D gene is possibly TRBD2 (6 bases). Trimming pared 7 bases from V and 1 base from J, leaving 15 bases between. Germline V gene lookup returns CDR1 SGDLS and CDR2 YYNGEE. The CDR3 extends over 15 amino acids. As DNA, the CDR3 is TGTGCCAGCGCCTCGTCGAGCGGGTCCTACAATGAGCAGTTCTTC. It is translated as CASASSSGSYNEQFF.

The chain has TRBV23-1 and TRBJ1-1; D call uncertain. Being an ORF, TRBV23-1 has a function that is uncertain. Deletions cut 4 bases from V and 0 bases from J, with 12 bases between. This CDR3 is built from 15 residues. The DNA of the CDR3 is TGCGCCAGCAGTCCACTTGCAGACATGAACACTGAAGCTTTCTTT. It encodes CASSPLADMNTEAFF.

V and J are TRBV2 and TRBJ1-6, with a weak D call TRBD1 (5 bases). This CDR3 region has 15 residues. V was clipped by 8 bases and J by 0 bases, with 11 bases between them. Germline V lookup: CDR1 SNHLY, CDR2 FYNNEI. The CDR3: CASRDSSSYNSPLHF. The CDR3 DNA sequence: TGTGCCAGCCGGGACTCGAGCTCCTATAATTCACCCCTCCACTTT.

The chain combines TRBV6-5 with TRBJ1-1; D possibly corresponds to TRBD1 (5 bases). Trimming took 5 bases from V and 11 from J, leaving 21 bases between them. CDR1 and CDR2 (germline): MNHEY, SVGAGI. The CDR3 covers 14 residues. The CDR3 DNA sequence: TGTGCCAGCAGTCTCGGGACTGAGAGGGGTTGGGCTTTCTTT. This translates into CASSLGTERGWAFF.

This rearrangement joins TRBV15 to TRBJ2-1; 9 bases fit TRBD1. This CDR3 contains 12 residues. Germline lookup yields CDR1 LNHNV and CDR2 YYDKDF (reference sequence). Unmatched junction bases numbered 3, after V lost 7 bases and J lost 8 bases. CDR3 loop: CATTRDRDEQFF. In DNA form, the CDR3 reads TGTGCCACCACCAGGGACAGGGATGAGCAGTTCTTC.

J is TRBJ1-2 and V is TRBV5-6; TRBD1 is a possible D gene (5 bases). The germline V and J ends were trimmed by 0 bases and 2 bases, with 11 bases remaining between them. The CDR3 has 15 amino acids. CDR1 is SGHDT, CDR2 YYEEEE, per germline. The CDR3: CASSLGQGLNYGYTF. DNA for the CDR3: TGTGCCAGCAGCTTGGGGCAGGGACTAAACTATGGCTACACCTTC.

The gene calls are TRBV11-2 and TRBJ1-3, with unresolved D. This CDR3 is built from 16 residues. The V gene's germline CDR1 is SGHAT and CDR2 FQNNGV. V was shortened by 5 bases and J by 1 base, with 15 bases between the two germline ends. Here the CDR3 reads CASSNLGSGSGNTIYF. DNA for the CDR3: TGTGCCAGCAGCAATCTGGGGTCGGGGTCTGGAAACACCATATATTTT.

V gene TRBV15 combines with J gene TRBJ2-1; no reliable D call. In germline, CDR1 is LNHNV, CDR2 YYDKDF (reference sequence). Trimming left V 2 bases short and J 16 bases short, with 30 bases between. The CDR3 totals 17 residues. For the CDR3, the DNA is TGTGCCACCAGCAGACCACGCCCTCCGACGACTCGAGCTCCGGAATTCTTC. Its translation is CATSRPRPPTTRAPEFF.

This rearrangement joins TRBV6-5 to TRBJ2-7, with D unresolved. Deletions cut 6 bases from V and 6 bases from J, with 15 bases between. Germline assignment: CDR1 MNHEY and CDR2 SVGAGI. This CDR3 comprises 13 residues. The CDR3: CASRFPSVSEQYF. The CDR3 DNA follows: TGTGCCAGCAGGTTTCCTTCCGTGAGCGAGCAGTACTTC.

The chain carries TRBV18 and TRBJ2-2; 7 bases are a match to TRBD2. The CDR3 is made up of 17 amino acids. The J segment lost 4 bases and the V segment lost 5 bases, leaving 13 bases of the junction unmatched. CDR1 KGHSH and CDR2 LQKENI come from the germline V gene. Written as DNA, the CDR3 is TGTGCCAGCTCATCCTCATCAGGAGTAGCGGGCACCGGGGAGCTGTTTTTT. Its translation is CASSSSSGVAGTGELFF.

This chain connects TRBV14 to TRBJ2-7; no reliable D call. V was clipped by 3 bases and J by 4 bases, with 10 bases between them. The CDR3 is 13 residues long. CDR1 and CDR2 (germline): SGHDN, FVKESK. The CDR3, as DNA: TGTGCCAGCAGCCAGCGCGTCCGGTACGAGCAGTACTTC. Translated: CASSQRVRYEQYF.

V usage is TRBV2 and J usage is TRBJ2-3, with 10 bases that match TRBD2. The CDR3 runs to 14 residues. The junction had 2 bases not matched to a gene; V was cut back by 6 bases and J by 2 bases. CDR1 and CDR2 from the germline V gene are SNHLY and FYNNEI. In DNA, the CDR3 is TGTGCCAGCAGCCTAGCGGGAGCCACAGATACGCAGTATTTT. Protein sequence: CASSLAGATDTQYF. The complete variable domain, with remaining parts taken from reference TRBV2 and TRBJ2-3, reads EPEVTQTPSHQVTQMGQEVILRCVPISNHLYFYWYRQILGQKVEFLVSFYNNEISEKSEIFDDQFSVERPDGSNFTLKIRSTKLEDSAMYFCASSLAGATDTQYFGPGTRLTVL.

The chain has TRBV18 and TRBJ1-1, with TRBD1 matching 7 bases. This CDR3 is 16 amino acids long. Trimming cost V 2 bases and J 1 base; bases outside gene matches: 7. CDR1 and CDR2 (germline): KGHSH, LQKENI. The CDR3 sequence is CASSPRRQGGNTEAFF. CDR3 in DNA: TGTGCCAGCTCACCAAGACGACAGGGAGGGAACACTGAAGCTTTCTTT.

The genes are TRBV7-9 and TRBJ2-5; weak D call: TRBD1 (6 bases). Germline V CDR1 and CDR2: SEHNR, FQNEAQ (reference sequence). V lost 5 bases, J lost 5 bases, and 24 bases lay in between. The CDR3 consists of 17 residues. The CDR3, as DNA: TGTGCCAGCAGCGATCCGACCATCGACACAGGGCATGAGACCCAGTACTTC. This gives the protein CASSDPTIDTGHETQYF. Complete variable domain (other parts from reference TRBV7-9 and TRBJ2-5): DTGVSQNPRHKITKRGQNVTFRCDPISEHNRLYWYRQTLGQGPEFLTYFQNEAQLEKSRLLSDRFSAERPKGSFSTLEIQRTEQGDSAMYLCASSDPTIDTGHETQYFGPGTRLLVL.